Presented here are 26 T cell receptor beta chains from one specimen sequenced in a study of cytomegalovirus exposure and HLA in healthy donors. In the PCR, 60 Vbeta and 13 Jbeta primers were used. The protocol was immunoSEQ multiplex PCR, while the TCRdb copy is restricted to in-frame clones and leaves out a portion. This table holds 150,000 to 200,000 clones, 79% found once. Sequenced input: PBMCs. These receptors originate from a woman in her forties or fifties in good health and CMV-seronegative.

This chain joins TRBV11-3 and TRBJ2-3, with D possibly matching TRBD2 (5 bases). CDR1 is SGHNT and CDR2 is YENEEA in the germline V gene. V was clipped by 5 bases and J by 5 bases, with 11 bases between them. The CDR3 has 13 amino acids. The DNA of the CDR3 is TGTGCCAGCAGCCCCTGGAGCGGAGATACGCAGTATTTT. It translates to CASSPWSGDTQYF.

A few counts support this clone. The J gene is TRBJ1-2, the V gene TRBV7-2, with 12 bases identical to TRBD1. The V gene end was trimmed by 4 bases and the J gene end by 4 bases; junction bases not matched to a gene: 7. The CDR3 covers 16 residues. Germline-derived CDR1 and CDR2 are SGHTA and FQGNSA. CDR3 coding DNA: TGTGCCAGCAGCTGGACCGGGACAGGGGGCATCTATGGCTACACCTTC. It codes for CASSWTGTGGIYGYTF.

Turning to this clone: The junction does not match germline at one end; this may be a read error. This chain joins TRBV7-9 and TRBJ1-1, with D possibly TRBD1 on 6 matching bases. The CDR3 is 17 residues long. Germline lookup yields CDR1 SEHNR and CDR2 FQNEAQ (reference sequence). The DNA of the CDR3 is TGTTCCAGCAGACCCCGACGGCAGGGGATGGTAGACACTGAAGCTTTCTTT. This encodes CSSRPRRQGMVDTEAFF.

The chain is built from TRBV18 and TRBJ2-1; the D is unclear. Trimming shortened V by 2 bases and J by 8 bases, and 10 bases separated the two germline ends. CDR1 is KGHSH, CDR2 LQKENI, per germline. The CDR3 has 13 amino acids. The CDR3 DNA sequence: TGTGCCAGCTCACCAGGAGACCGGGATGAGCAGTTCTTC. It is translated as CASSPGDRDEQFF. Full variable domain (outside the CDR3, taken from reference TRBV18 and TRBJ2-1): NAGVMQNPRHLVRRRGQEARLRCSPMKGHSHVYWYRQLPEEGLKFMVYLQKENIIDESGMPKERFSAEFPKEGPSILRIQQVVRGDSAAYFCASSPGDRDEQFFGPGTRLTVL.

In DNA, the CDR3 is TGTGCCAGCAGCTCCGGGACATTTCTTGGGGCCAACGTCCTGACTTTC. Translated: CASSSGTFLGANVLTF. The chain uses TRBV7-2 and TRBJ2-6, with a weak D call TRBD1 (6 bases). Trimming pared 4 bases from V and 3 bases from J, leaving 13 bases between. CDR1 is SGHTA and CDR2 is FQGNSA in the germline V gene. This CDR3 region has 16 residues.

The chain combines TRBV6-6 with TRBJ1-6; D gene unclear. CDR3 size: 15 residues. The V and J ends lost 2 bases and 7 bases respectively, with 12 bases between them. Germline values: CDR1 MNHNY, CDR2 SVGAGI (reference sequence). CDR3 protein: CASSYKGWENSPLHF. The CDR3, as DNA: TGTGCCAGCAGTTACAAGGGTTGGGAGAATTCACCCCTCCACTTT.

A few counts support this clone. The DNA for the CDR3 is TGTGCCAGCAGCGTAGGTACAGGGGGCGTGATAGATACGCAGTATTTT. Amino acids: CASSVGTGGVIDTQYF. The chain uses TRBV9 and TRBJ2-3; 9 bases are a match to TRBD1. The germline V gene encodes CDR1 SGDLS and CDR2 YYNGEE. Losses at the gene ends were 0 bases for V and 5 bases for J; bases not matched to a gene: 7. This CDR3 region has 16 residues.

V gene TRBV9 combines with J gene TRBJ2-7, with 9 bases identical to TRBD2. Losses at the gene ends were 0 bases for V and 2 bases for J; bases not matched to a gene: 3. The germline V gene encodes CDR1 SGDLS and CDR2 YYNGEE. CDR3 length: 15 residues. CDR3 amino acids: CASSVDAGGPYEQYF. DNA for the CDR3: TGTGCCAGCAGCGTAGATGCGGGAGGGCCCTACGAGCAGTACTTC.

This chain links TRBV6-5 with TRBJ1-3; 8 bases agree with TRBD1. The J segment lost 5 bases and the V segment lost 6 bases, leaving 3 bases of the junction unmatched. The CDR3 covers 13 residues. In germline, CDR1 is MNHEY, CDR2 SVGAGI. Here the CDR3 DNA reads TGTGCCAGCAGGAGGACAGGGAGAAACACCATATATTTT. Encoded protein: CASRRTGRNTIYF.

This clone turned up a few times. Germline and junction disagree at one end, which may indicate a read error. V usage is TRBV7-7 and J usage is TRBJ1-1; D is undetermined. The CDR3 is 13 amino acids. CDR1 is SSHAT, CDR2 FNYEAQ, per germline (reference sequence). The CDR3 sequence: CASSIAENTEAFF. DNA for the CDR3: TGTGCTAGCAGCATCGCAGAGAACACTGAAGCTTTCTTT.

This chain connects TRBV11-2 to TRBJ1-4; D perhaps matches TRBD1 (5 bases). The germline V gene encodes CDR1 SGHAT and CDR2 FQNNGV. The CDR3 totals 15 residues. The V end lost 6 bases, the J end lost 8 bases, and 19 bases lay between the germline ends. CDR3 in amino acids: CASSSIRGMREKLFF. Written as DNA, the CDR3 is TGTGCCAGCAGTTCTATCCGGGGGATGAGGGAAAAACTGTTTTTT.

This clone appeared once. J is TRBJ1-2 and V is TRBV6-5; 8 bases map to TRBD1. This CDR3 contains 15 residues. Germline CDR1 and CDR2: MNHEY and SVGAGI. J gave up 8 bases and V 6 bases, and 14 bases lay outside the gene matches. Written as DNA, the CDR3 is TGTGCCAGCAGGGCACCGGACAGGGTCCTTACGGGCTACACCTTC. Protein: CASRAPDRVLTGYTF.

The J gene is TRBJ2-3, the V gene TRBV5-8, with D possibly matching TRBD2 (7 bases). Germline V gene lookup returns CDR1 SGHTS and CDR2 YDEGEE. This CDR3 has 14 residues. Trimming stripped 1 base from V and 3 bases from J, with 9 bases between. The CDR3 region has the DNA TGTGCCAGCAGCTTGCGGGGGGCAACAGATACGCAGTATTTT. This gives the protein CASSLRGATDTQYF.

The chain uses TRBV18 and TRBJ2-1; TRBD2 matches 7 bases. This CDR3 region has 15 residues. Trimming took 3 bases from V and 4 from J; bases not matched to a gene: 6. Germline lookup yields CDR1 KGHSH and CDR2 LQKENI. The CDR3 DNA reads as TGTGCCAGCTCACCTTCCGGACTAGAGTACAATGAGCAGTTCTTC. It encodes CASSPSGLEYNEQFF.

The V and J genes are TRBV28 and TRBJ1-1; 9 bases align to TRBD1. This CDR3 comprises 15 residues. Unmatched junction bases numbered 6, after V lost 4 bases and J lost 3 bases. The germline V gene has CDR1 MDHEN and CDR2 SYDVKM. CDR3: CASSSYRGQDTEAFF. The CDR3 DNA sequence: TGTGCCAGCAGTTCATACAGGGGGCAGGACACTGAAGCTTTCTTT. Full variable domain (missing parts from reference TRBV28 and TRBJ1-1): DVKVTQSSRYLVKRTGEKVFLECVQDMDHENMFWYRQDPGLGLRLIYFSYDVKMKEKGDIPEGYSVSREKKERFSLILESASTNQTSMYLCASSSYRGQDTEAFFGQGTRLTVV.

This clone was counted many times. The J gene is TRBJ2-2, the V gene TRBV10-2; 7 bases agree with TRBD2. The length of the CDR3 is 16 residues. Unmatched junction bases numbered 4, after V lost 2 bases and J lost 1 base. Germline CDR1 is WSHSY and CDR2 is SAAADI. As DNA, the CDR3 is TGCGCCAGCAGTGAGGAGGTAGCGGGGAACACCGGGGAGCTGTTTTTT. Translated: CASSEEVAGNTGELFF.

CDR3 region: CASSQDITGGKEKLFF. As DNA, the CDR3 is TGTGCCAGCAGCCAAGATATCACAGGGGGTAAAGAAAAACTGTTTTTT. The rearrangement links TRBV14 to TRBJ1-4; 8 nucleotides match TRBD1. The CDR3 is 16 amino acids. Germline CDR1 is SGHDN and CDR2 is FVKESK. V lost 0 bases to trimming and J lost 8 bases; unmatched junction nucleotides: 8. Looking up the rest from reference TRBV14 and TRBJ1-4 gives the full variable domain: EAGVTQFPSHSVIEKGQTVTLRCDPISGHDNLYWYRRVMGKEIKFLLHFVKESKQDESGMPNNRFLAERTGGTYSTLKVQPAELEDSGVYFCASSQDITGGKEKLFFGSGTQLSVL.

The CDR3 loop reads CASSLAAGGSGNTIYF. CDR3 bases: TGTGCCAGCAGCTTAGCGGCAGGGGGCTCTGGAAACACCATATATTTT. This rearrangement joins TRBV7-8 to TRBJ1-3, with 7 positions matching TRBD1. The length of the CDR3 is 16 residues. V lost 0 bases, J lost 0 bases, and 2 bases stayed unmatched. The germline V gene encodes CDR1 SGHVS and CDR2 FQNEAQ.

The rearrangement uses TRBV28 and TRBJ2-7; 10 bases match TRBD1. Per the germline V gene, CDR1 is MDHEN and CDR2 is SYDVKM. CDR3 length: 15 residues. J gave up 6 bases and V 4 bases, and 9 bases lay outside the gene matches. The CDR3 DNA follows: TGTGCCAGCAGTTGGAGGACAGGGGGTGTAAGCGAGCAGTACTTC. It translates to CASSWRTGGVSEQYF. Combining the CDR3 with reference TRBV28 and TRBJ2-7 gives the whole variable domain DVKVTQSSRYLVKRTGEKVFLECVQDMDHENMFWYRQDPGLGLRLIYFSYDVKMKEKGDIPEGYSVSREKKERFSLILESASTNQTSMYLCASSWRTGGVSEQYFGPGTRLTVT.

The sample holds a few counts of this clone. Here the CDR3 reads CASSSGQPFF. The CDR3 DNA reads TGTGCCAGCAGCTCGGGACAGCCGTTCTTC. The chain uses TRBV7-9 and TRBJ2-1, with TRBD1 matching over 7 bases. The CDR3 sequence is 10 residues long. The trim removed 4 bases at V and 15 bases at J, leaving 3 bases unmatched. CDR1 and CDR2 (germline): SEHNR, FQNEAQ (reference sequence). Filled out from reference TRBV7-9 and TRBJ2-1, the complete variable domain reads DTGVSQNPRHKITKRGQNVTFRCDPISEHNRLYWYRQTLGQGPEFLTYFQNEAQLEKSRLLSDRFSAERPKGSFSTLEIQRTEQGDSAMYLCASSSGQPFFGPGTRLTVL.

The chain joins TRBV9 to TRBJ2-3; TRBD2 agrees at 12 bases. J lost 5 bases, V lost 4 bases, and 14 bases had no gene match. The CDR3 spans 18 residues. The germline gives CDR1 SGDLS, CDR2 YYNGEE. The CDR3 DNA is TGTGCCAGCAGCAGATCCCCTAGCGGGAGGGCCGGAATAGATACGCAGTATTTT. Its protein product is CASSRSPSGRAGIDTQYF.

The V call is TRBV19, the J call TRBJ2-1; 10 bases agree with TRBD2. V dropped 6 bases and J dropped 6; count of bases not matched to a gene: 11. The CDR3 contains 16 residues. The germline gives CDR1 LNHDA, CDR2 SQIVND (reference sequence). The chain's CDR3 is CASREYLAGVFNEQFF. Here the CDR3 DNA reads TGTGCCAGTAGGGAATACCTAGCGGGAGTCTTCAATGAGCAGTTCTTC.

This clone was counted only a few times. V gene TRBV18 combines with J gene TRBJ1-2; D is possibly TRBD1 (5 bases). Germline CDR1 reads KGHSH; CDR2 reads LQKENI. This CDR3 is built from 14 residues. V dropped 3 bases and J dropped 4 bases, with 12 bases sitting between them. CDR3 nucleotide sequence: TGTGCCAGCTCACCCAGTAGACAGACCTATGGCTACACCTTC. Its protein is CASSPSRQTYGYTF.

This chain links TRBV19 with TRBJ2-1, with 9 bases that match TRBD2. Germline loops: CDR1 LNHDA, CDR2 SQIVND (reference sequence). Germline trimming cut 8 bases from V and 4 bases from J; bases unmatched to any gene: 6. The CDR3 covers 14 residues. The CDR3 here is CASCPAGGYNEQFF. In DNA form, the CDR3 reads TGTGCCAGTTGTCCGGCGGGAGGGTACAATGAGCAGTTCTTC.

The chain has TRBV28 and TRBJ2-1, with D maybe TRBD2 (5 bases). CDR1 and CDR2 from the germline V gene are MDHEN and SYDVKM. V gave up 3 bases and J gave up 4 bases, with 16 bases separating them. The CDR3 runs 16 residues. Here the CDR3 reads CASSLVGVGLYNEQFF. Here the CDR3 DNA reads TGTGCCAGCAGTTTGGTGGGAGTGGGGTTGTACAATGAGCAGTTCTTC.

The CDR3 bases are TGCAGCGTTGAAGTATCGGGAGTCCAGGAAAAACTGTTTTTT. This translates into CSVEVSGVQEKLFF. The gene calls are TRBV29-1 and TRBJ1-4; D remains unclear. V shed 1 base and J shed 8 bases, with 14 bases lying between them. Germline V gene lookup returns CDR1 SQVTM and CDR2 ANQGSEA. CDR3 length: 14 residues.